These 20 T cell receptor beta chains share one sample of origin, sequenced in a study of patients and donors after allogeneic stem cell transplantation. TCRdb fed the RT-PCR reads into MiXCR, producing one record per CDR3 protein. The sample gives hundreds of thousands of distinct CDR3 sequences, roughly 17% of which show up once; 6.5% to 7.5% is in the top ten. Sequenced sample: blood, either unsorted or a sorted T cell fraction (not recorded which). Receptor source: a human donor who was either an allogeneic HSCT recipient or a stem cell or donor lymphocyte infusion donor (not recorded which). It is not recorded whose cells these are; they may come from a transplant donor.

The chain uses TRBV6-5 and TRBJ2-3; the D gene is possibly TRBD2 (6 bases). The germline V gene has CDR1 MNHEY and CDR2 SVGAGI. The CDR3 sequence is 15 residues long. Between the trimmed V and J ends, which lost 4 bases and 0 bases, there was a span of 11 bases. CDR3 nucleotides: TGTGCCAGCAGTTCGCTAGCGAGGAGCACAGATACGCAGTATTTT. Its protein product is CASSSLARSTDTQYF.

The rearrangement links TRBV12-3 or TRBV12-4 to TRBJ2-7, with 10 bases lining up with TRBD1. This CDR3 is 14 amino acids long. The ends lost 0 bases at V and 4 bases at J; junction bases unmatched: 0. The CDR3 sequence: CASSLADRGYEQYF. CDR3 in DNA: TGTGCCAGCAGTTTAGCGGACAGGGGGTACGAGCAGTACTTC.

This clonotype was counted between two and nine times. This chain joins TRBV5-1 and TRBJ2-2; D perhaps matches TRBD2 (7 bases). This CDR3 comprises 19 residues. The V and J ends lost 0 bases and 2 bases respectively, with 20 bases between them. CDR1 and CDR2 (germline): SGHRS, YFSETQ. Written as DNA, the CDR3 is TGCGCCAGCAGCTTGGTCCTCCGAGGCGGGGGCCTCAACACCGGGGAGCTGTTTTTT. It yields the protein CASSLVLRGGGLNTGELFF.

This clonotype came up many times. This sequence joins TRBV5-1 and TRBJ1-2; D ambiguous. Germline V CDR1 and CDR2: SGHRS, YFSETQ. Trimming stripped 0 bases from V and 2 bases from J, with 5 bases between. This CDR3 spans 13 amino acids. The CDR3 coding sequence is TGCGCCAGCAGCTTGGCAGTGAACTATGGCTACACCTTC. The encoded protein is CASSLAVNYGYTF.

This clonotype was seen a handful of times. The genes are TRBV29-1 and TRBJ1-2; D is ambiguous. Trimming took 6 bases from V and 0 from J, leaving 11 bases between them. CDR3 size: 13 residues. The germline CDR1 and CDR2 sequences are SQVTM and ANQGSEA. The DNA of the CDR3 is TGCAGCGTCCCGATTGATGCTAACTATGGCTACACCTTC. It specifies CSVPIDANYGYTF.

This clonotype was detected ten times or more. The V gene is TRBV3-1, the J gene TRBJ2-1, with 8 bases matching TRBD2. The V and J ends lost 0 bases and 12 bases, in that order; junction bases with no gene match: 13. The CDR3 runs to 16 residues. Germline V gives CDR1 LGHDT, CDR2 YNNKEL (reference sequence). The CDR3 bases are TGTGCCAGCAGCCAAGAGACTAGCGCCCACTCACACGGGCAGTTCTTC. The encoded protein is CASSQETSAHSHGQFF.

The chain links TRBV2 to TRBJ1-3; 9 bases agree with TRBD1. The CDR3 has 15 residues. CDR1 SNHLY and CDR2 FYNNEI come from the germline V gene. V was pared by 6 bases and J by 2 bases, with 5 bases of the junction left unmatched. The DNA for the CDR3 is TGTGCCAGCAGCGCGACAGGGGGTGCTGGAAACACCATATATTTT. Its protein is CASSATGGAGNTIYF. Full variable domain (rest looked up from reference TRBV2 and TRBJ1-3): EPEVTQTPSHQVTQMGQEVILRCVPISNHLYFYWYRQILGQKVEFLVSFYNNEISEKSEIFDDQFSVERPDGSNFTLKIRSTKLEDSAMYFCASSATGGAGNTIYFGEGSWLTVV.

Only a few counts were recorded for this clonotype. J is TRBJ1-2 and V is TRBV10-3; the match to TRBD1 covers 10 bases. V was clipped by 3 bases and J by 3 bases; unmatched bases: 7. Germline loops: CDR1 ENHRY, CDR2 SYGVKD. The CDR3 consists of 16 residues. The CDR3 sequence is CAISDSRDRGYYGYTF. The CDR3 DNA is TGTGCCATCAGTGATAGTCGGGACAGGGGCTACTATGGCTACACCTTC.

The V call is TRBV4-2, the J call TRBJ2-7, with 7 bases lining up with TRBD1. Trimming at V came to 2 bases and at J to 0 bases, leaving 7 bases not matched to a gene. This CDR3 contains 16 residues. Germline CDR1 is LGHNA and CDR2 is YNFKEQ. The DNA for the CDR3 is TGTGCCAGCAGCCAAATTGGTCGGGACAGCTCCTACGAGCAGTACTTC. It encodes CASSQIGRDSSYEQYF.

This clonotype was picked up many times. The rearrangement joins TRBV6-1 to TRBJ2-2; 10 bases are shared with TRBD1. The germline V gene encodes CDR1 MNHNS and CDR2 SASEGT. The CDR3 is made up of 17 amino acids. V lost 5 bases, J lost 2 bases, and 8 bases stayed unmatched. The CDR3 protein is CASSPMTGGLNTGELFF. The CDR3 DNA sequence: TGTGCCAGCAGTCCGATGACAGGGGGCCTCAACACCGGGGAGCTGTTTTTT.

This clonotype turned up a few times. This chain connects TRBV11-3 to TRBJ2-5, with TRBD1 matching over 8 bases. The germline CDR1 and CDR2 sequences are SGHNT and YENEEA. Unmatched junction bases numbered 15, after V lost 4 bases and J lost 5 bases. This CDR3 is built from 17 residues. In nucleotides, the CDR3 is TGTGCCAGCAGCTCGACGACTGACAGGGGAAAAATCGAGACCCAGTACTTC. This encodes CASSSTTDRGKIETQYF.

This clonotype was counted a few times. The gene calls are TRBV4-1 and TRBJ2-7; D uncertain. Trimming stripped 4 bases from V and 10 bases from J, with 26 bases between. This CDR3 contains 16 residues. Per the germline V gene, CDR1 is MGHRA and CDR2 is YSYEKL. The DNA of the CDR3 is TGCGCCAGCAGCCTCCCCCCGGGTACCGTACGTCCAGATCAGTACTTC. Translation: CASSLPPGTVRPDQYF.

The CDR3 region has the DNA TGTGCCAGCAGACGACAGGGAGGTCAGCAGTACTTC. Amino acid sequence: CASRRQGGQQYF. The chain recombines TRBV6-5 with TRBJ2-7, with TRBD1 as a possible D gene (7 bases). Trimming shortened V by 6 bases and J by 8 bases, and 14 bases separated the two germline ends. This CDR3 contains 12 residues. Germline V gene data show CDR1 as MNHEY and CDR2 as SVGAGI.

The chain employs TRBV18 and TRBJ1-1, with TRBD1 matching over 9 bases. J gave up 4 bases and V 4 bases, and 7 bases lay outside the gene matches. Germline CDR1 and CDR2: KGHSH and LQKENI. The CDR3 is 15 residues long. The CDR3: CASSLRDRVGTEAFF. The CDR3 DNA reads as TGTGCCAGCTCACTCCGGGACAGGGTTGGCACTGAAGCTTTCTTT.

This clonotype has only a few counts. V gene TRBV2 combines with J gene TRBJ2-1, with TRBD2 identical over 11 bases. The CDR3 runs 16 residues. The germline gives CDR1 SNHLY, CDR2 FYNNEI. Trimming took 9 bases from V and 0 from J; bases not matched to a gene: 7. CDR3 bases: TGTGCCAGGGGACTAGCGGCCAAGAGCTCCTACAATGAGCAGTTCTTC. It yields the protein CARGLAAKSSYNEQFF.

V gene TRBV6-2 or TRBV6-3 combines with J gene TRBJ1-1, with D possibly being TRBD1 (5 bases). The CDR3 totals 13 residues. From germline, CDR1 is MNHEY and CDR2 SVGEGT. With 5 bases removed from V and 6 bases from J, the gap between germline ends came to 13 bases. This chain's CDR3 is CASSIRVEAEAFF. The DNA for the CDR3 is TGTGCCAGCAGTATCAGGGTGGAGGCTGAAGCTTTCTTT.

This clonotype was observed a few times. This rearrangement joins TRBV3-1 to TRBJ2-7, with 7 bases identical to TRBD2. The CDR3 runs to 14 residues. Germline-derived CDR1 and CDR2 are LGHDT and YNNKEL (reference sequence). Losses at the gene ends were 6 bases for V and 2 bases for J; bases not matched to a gene: 7. CDR3: CASRSRLAPYEQYF. The CDR3 DNA sequence: TGTGCCAGCAGATCGCGACTAGCCCCCTACGAGCAGTACTTC.

This clonotype was seen only a few times. The rearrangement joins TRBV5-1 to TRBJ2-1, with D maybe TRBD2 (6 bases). V shed 1 base and J shed 10 bases, with 15 bases lying between them. Germline lookup yields CDR1 SGHRS and CDR2 YFSETQ. The CDR3 is 14 residues long. CDR3 protein: CASSLRRLGREQFF. The CDR3 DNA sequence: TGCGCCAGCAGCTTGCGGAGACTAGGTAGGGAGCAGTTCTTC.

This clonotype was found once. The chain combines TRBV6-5 with TRBJ2-6; 8 bases are shared with TRBD1. From germline, CDR1 is MNHEY and CDR2 SVGAGI. Trimming at V came to 2 bases and at J to 4 bases, leaving 13 bases not matched to a gene. This CDR3 has 19 amino acids. The CDR3 loop is CASSYRLLRTGTGANVLTF. The DNA of the CDR3 is TGTGCCAGCAGTTACCGTCTGTTGCGGACAGGGACCGGGGCCAACGTCCTGACTTTC.

The chain carries TRBV9 and TRBJ2-5; TRBD2 agrees at 8 bases. J gave up 5 bases and V 1 base, and 7 bases lay outside the gene matches. CDR1 is SGDLS and CDR2 is YYNGEE in the germline V gene. CDR3 length: 15 residues. Here the CDR3 reads CASSVTSGPRETQYF. The CDR3 bases are TGTGCCAGCAGCGTAACTAGCGGTCCTCGGGAGACCCAGTACTTC.